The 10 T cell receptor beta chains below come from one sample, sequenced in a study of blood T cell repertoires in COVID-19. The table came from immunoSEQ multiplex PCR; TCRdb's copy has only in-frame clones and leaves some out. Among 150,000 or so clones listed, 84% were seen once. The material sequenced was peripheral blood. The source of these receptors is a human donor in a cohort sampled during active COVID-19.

The CDR3 is CASSGRGPGIYF. DNA for the CDR3: TGTGCCAGCAGTGGCAGGGGGCCCGGAATATATTTT. The chain uses TRBV25-1 and TRBJ1-3, with 8 bases lining up with TRBD1. Germline-derived CDR1 and CDR2 are MGHDK and SYGVNS. V was clipped by 4 bases and J by 13 bases; unmatched bases: 6. This CDR3 has 12 amino acids.

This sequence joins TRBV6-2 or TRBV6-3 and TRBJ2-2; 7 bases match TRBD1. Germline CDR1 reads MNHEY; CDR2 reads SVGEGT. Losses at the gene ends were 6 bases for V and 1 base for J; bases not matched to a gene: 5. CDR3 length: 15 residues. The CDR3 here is CASSDRVGNTGELFF. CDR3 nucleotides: TGTGCCAGCAGCGACAGGGTAGGGAACACCGGGGAGCTGTTTTTT.

The CDR3 is CAVGTLDEQFF. The CDR3 DNA reads as TGTGCGGTGGGGACATTGGATGAGCAGTTCTTC. This sequence joins TRBV24-1 and TRBJ2-1; D is perhaps TRBD1 (6 bases). Per the germline V gene, CDR1 is KGHDR and CDR2 is SFDVKD. The CDR3 consists of 11 residues.

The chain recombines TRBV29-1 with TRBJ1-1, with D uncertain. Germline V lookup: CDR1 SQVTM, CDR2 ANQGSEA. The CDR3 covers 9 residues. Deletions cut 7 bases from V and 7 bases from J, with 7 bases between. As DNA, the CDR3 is TGCAGCGACGGGAGTGAAGCTTTCTTT. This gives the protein CSDGSEAFF.

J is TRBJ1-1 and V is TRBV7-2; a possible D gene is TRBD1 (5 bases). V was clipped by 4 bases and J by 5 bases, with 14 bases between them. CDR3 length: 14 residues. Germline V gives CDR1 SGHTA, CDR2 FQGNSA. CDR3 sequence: CASSSRDSPTEAFF. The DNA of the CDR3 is TGTGCCAGCAGCTCCCGGGACTCCCCAACTGAAGCTTTCTTT.

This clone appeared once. In nucleotides, the CDR3 is TGTGCCAGCAGGGACAGGGACAGGGAGAGGGACATTCAGTACTTC. Its translation is CASRDRDRERDIQYF. The chain uses TRBV6-5 and TRBJ2-4, with 9 bases aligning to TRBD1. Germline CDR1 is MNHEY and CDR2 is SVGAGI. CDR3 length: 15 residues. Trimming took 6 bases from V and 8 from J; bases not matched to a gene: 11.

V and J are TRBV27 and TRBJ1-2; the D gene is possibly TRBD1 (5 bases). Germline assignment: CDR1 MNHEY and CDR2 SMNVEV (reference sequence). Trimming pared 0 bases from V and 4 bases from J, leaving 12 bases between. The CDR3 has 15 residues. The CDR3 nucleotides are TGTGCCAGCAGTTTATCATGGGGGGTCTCCTATGGCTACACCTTC. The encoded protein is CASSLSWGVSYGYTF.

The CDR3 DNA is TGTGCCAGCTCACCACAGGGGGGACAGGAAAAACTGTTTTTT. Amino acid sequence: CASSPQGGQEKLFF. J is TRBJ1-4 and V is TRBV18, with 7 bases that match TRBD1. Trimming removed 1 base from V and 8 bases from J; junction bases left unmatched: 4. CDR3 length: 14 residues. CDR1 is KGHSH and CDR2 is LQKENI in the germline V gene.

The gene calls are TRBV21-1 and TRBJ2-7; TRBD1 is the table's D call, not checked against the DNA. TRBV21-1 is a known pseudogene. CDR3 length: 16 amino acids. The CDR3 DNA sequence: TGTGCCAGCAGCCTGACCGGGACAGGGTTTGTCTACGAGCAGTACTTC. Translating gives CASSLTGTGFVYEQYF.

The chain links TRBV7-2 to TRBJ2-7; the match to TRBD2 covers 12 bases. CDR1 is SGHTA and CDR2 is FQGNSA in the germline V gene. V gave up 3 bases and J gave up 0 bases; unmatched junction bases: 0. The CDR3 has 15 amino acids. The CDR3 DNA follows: TGTGCCAGCAGCTTGACTAGCGGGAGCTCCTACGAGCAGTACGTC. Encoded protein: CASSLTSGSSYEQYV.